This record covers a single TCR beta chain. This clone was detected once. Its antigen is unknown. The sample holds no much larger clone one base away, and base qualities are not on file. The data were obtained in a study of glioma-infiltrating T cells after dendritic cell vaccination listed by TCRdb under 2016. Turning to the overall study: Of the roughly 15 glioblastoma patients in the cohort, all drawn from Phase I and II dendritic cell vaccination trials, 9 were newly diagnosed and 6 had recurrent disease. Deep sequencing of TCR beta CDR3 regions was used to quantify tumor-infiltrating lymphocyte content and compare tumor and blood repertoires in dendritic cell-vaccinated glioblastoma patients. Three intradermal dendritic cell vaccine injections were administered to patients at biweekly intervals in the arm below the axilla. To make the vaccine, monocyte-derived dendritic cells were cultured for 7 to 8 days with IL-4 and GM-CSF and then pulsed overnight with autologous tumor lysate. Survival after dendritic cell vaccination was correlated with TCR sequencing metrics, such as TIL content and the overlap between tumor and blood repertoires. Between about 2003 and 2012, patients were given autologous tumor lysate-pulsed dendritic cell vaccination.

CDR1 PRHDT and CDR2 FYEKMQ are derived from the germline V gene (reference sequence). The CDR3 numbers 15 residues from cysteine through phenylalanine. Solely the CDR3 DNA is kept, with 45 bases framed from the first base. Between the V and J ends, shortened by 5 bases and 0 bases respectively, the junction contains 13 bases. Using the immunoSEQ assay, TCRB CDR3 regions were amplified from around 2 micrograms of genomic DNA, or from all available DNA when less than that was on hand. Multiplex PCR used 60 forward primers for TCR V beta segments and 13 reverse primers for J beta segments. To estimate the number of reads per starting template, synthetic control templates were added to each sample at limiting dilution. The Illumina HiSeq System generated sequencing reads of 87 bp. The authors' pipeline ran thus. PCR and sequencing errors were removed by a nearest neighbor algorithm that merged closely related sequences. TCR overlap was defined as the percentage of unique tumor TCR beta sequences that were also found in the peripheral blood of the same patient. TCRdb holds this immuneACCESS table with in-frame rearrangements only. Some clones are missing; in checked studies, unresolved V genes explain under half, and the rest has no known cause. V and J calls and clone size are those listed in that table; D and trimming were worked out from the DNA. This sample has about 99,000 clones in its table, and 75% to 90% of those were observed once. The ten largest clones take up roughly 5.3% of the sample.

Interpreted using the paper, the time point label stands for: after dendritic cell vaccination, including at tumor progression/relapse. Patients were selected for having adequate residual fresh-frozen tumor tissue and more than two years of available survival data. An isocitrate dehydrogenase mutation was not carried by any of the glioblastoma patients, although molecular status was otherwise variable. PBMC were collected before vaccination, two weeks after the third vaccination, and at tumor progression when it occurred. The Qiagen DNeasy Blood extraction Kit was used to extract genomic DNA. Overall study results and their limits: After dendritic cell vaccination, a higher estimated pretreatment TIL content predicted longer time to progression and longer overall survival. The response model built on TCR overlap across three groups was characterized as speculative, with prospective validation still needed. The cohort was small and heterogeneous, with few patients having full blood and tumor sets and even fewer initial-recurrent tumor pairs. No direct relationship between TCR clonality and survival was found, suggesting a diverse polyclonal response may matter.

The sequence was collected from a human donor with glioblastoma. The material was blood, obtained after dendritic cell vaccination. The sequence joins TRBV13 to TRBJ1-1; the D region possibly corresponds to TRBD1 (5 bases align). The DNA is as follows: TGTGCCAGCAGCCCCCGGACATCCATGAACACTGAAGCTTTCTTT. Its amino acids are CASSPRTSMNTEAFF.